This T cell receptor (beta chain) came from a study of blood T cell repertoires in COVID-19 (dated by TCRdb to about 2020). The study in broad terms: Collaborator samples came from the United States, Italy and Spain and covered acute and convalescent phases of COVID-19. The prospective study material was composed of cDNA or gDNA derived from T cells, B-cell-depleted T cells, or PBMCs. Subjects who had been exposed to COVID-19, were actively infected with it, or had recovered from it provided the deeply sampled blood TCRbeta repertoires that made up the dataset. The repertoires were made available in a free public database intended to serve as a resource for research on the immune response to SARS-CoV-2. Samples came from the ongoing ImmuneRACE study (first 160 participants) plus 1,254 subjects from 6 global collaborators. Nearly every sample came with metadata listing a de-identified subject ID, COVID-19 status, age in years and sex. Where available, HLA class I and class II types were taken from metadata supplied by the sample provider and were not determined by assay-based typing. Findings and caveats that apply to the study as a whole: The amount of clinical and demographic metadata varied by source and participant and was provided uncurated.

The V end gives up 5 bases and the J end 4 bases, leaving 2 bases in the junction not matched to a gene. From a lookup of the germline V gene, CDR1 and CDR2 are MGHRA and YSYEKL. The CDR3 numbers 13 residues from cysteine through phenylalanine. The kept DNA is CDR3 alone, 39 bases in frame from the first base. TCRbeta CDR3 regions were amplified from genomic DNA using the immunoSEQ Assay, a bias-controlled multiplex PCR. Per the original workflow: The number of nucleated cells in each sample was estimated from the amplification of reference gene primers within the assay. To quantify the absolute abundance of each unique TCRbeta CDR3 rearrangement, sequence reads were collapsed and filtered. For each sample, productive Simpson clonality was calculated as the square root of Simpson's diversity index over productive rearrangements. TCRdb took over this immuneACCESS table, retaining in-frame rearrangements with V and J assigned. Such tables are incomplete; in checked studies, under half of the missing clones stem from an unresolved V gene, and the remainder is unexplained. From that table come the V and J calls and clone size; the DNA was used to work out D and trimming. The sample profile shows 200,000 to 300,000 clones; around 81% of them were found once. Approximately 7.5% of the sample is held by the ten biggest clonotypes.

This clone was counted a few times. This receptor's antigen is unknown. Base qualities were left out, and no much larger clone turns up one base away. One collaborating source in Seattle enrolled patients while the patients were actively infected and followed the patients over time throughout the course of disease. Collaborating institutions collected whole blood in K2EDTA tubes following their own protocols. For TCRbeta analysis, collaborators shipped samples as frozen whole blood, isolated PBMCs, or DNA extracted from either of those sample types. Rearrangement joined TRBV4-1 to TRBJ2-7; 10 central nucleotides agree with TRBD1. The clonotype was recovered from a woman at least 80 years old with COVID-19, enrolled during active disease. Sequencing used peripheral blood. The CDR3 region reads CASSSDRGYEQYF. The sequenced DNA: TGCGCCAGCAGCTCGGACAGGGGGTACGAGCAGTACTTC.